Listed here are 26 T cell receptor beta chains from one sample, sequenced in a study of Ad26.COV2.S vaccination and SARS-CoV-2 variants (dated by TCRdb to the early 2020s). Read against the paper, the sample's treatment or condition label means: roughly 19 received Ad26.COV2.S at low or high dose, single or two shots; several received placebo; per-sample allocation not given. For vaccine and placebo recipients, the sequenced repertoires came from samples collected on day 63 after the first injection. Library generation was performed with the immunoSEQ multiplex PCR assay. TCRdb's version of the immuneACCESS table is confined to in-frame rearrangements and falls short of the full clone set. An unresolved V gene accounts for under half of the shortfall where checked; the remainder is of unknown origin. Here the sample has about half a million clones; roughly 87% occur a single time. Roughly 1.7% of the sample belongs to the ten largest clones.

This specimen was peripheral blood, taken in a trial of Ad26.COV2.S vaccine versus placebo. These receptors originate from a person between 18 and 59 years old who received the Ad26.COV2.S COVID-19 vaccine or a placebo.

The V call is TRBV12-3 or TRBV12-4, the J call TRBJ1-1; D is ambiguous. Trimming pared 4 bases from V and 7 bases from J, leaving 13 bases between. This CDR3 has 13 residues. This chain's CDR3 is CASSWAPTFEAFF. CDR3 DNA: TGTGCCAGCAGTTGGGCCCCGACCTTTGAAGCTTTCTTT.

This clone was observed once. V is TRBV7-9 and J is TRBJ2-4, with TRBD1 as a possible D gene (6 bases). CDR1 is SEHNR, CDR2 FQNEAQ, per germline (reference sequence). The V and J ends lost 5 bases and 1 base respectively, with 12 bases between them. The CDR3 runs to 15 residues. CDR3 residues: CASSRETGAKNIQYF. CDR3 DNA sequence: TGTGCCAGCAGCCGCGAAACAGGGGCCAAAAACATTCAGTACTTC.

J is TRBJ2-5 and V is TRBV19; 10 positions match TRBD2. Germline CDR1 is LNHDA and CDR2 is SQIVND (reference sequence). The trim removed 5 bases at V and 4 bases at J, leaving 7 bases unmatched. The CDR3 is made up of 15 amino acids. The CDR3 coding sequence is TGTGCCAGTAGTCCCAAACTAGCGGGGCCAGAGACCCAGTACTTC. Its protein product is CASSPKLAGPETQYF.

V gene TRBV7-8 combines with J gene TRBJ2-3, with 8 nucleotides matching TRBD2. Germline CDR1 reads SGHVS; CDR2 reads FQNEAQ. This CDR3 has 18 amino acids. Trimming cost V 2 bases and J 0 bases; bases outside gene matches: 10. The CDR3 sequence is CASSLWVAGSGSTDTQYF. The CDR3 coding sequence is TGTGCCAGCAGCTTATGGGTAGCGGGATCGGGTAGCACAGATACGCAGTATTTT.

Only a few counts were recorded for this clone. The V call is TRBV6-5, the J call TRBJ2-2; possible D gene TRBD1, 6 bases. V lost 4 bases to trimming and J lost 4 bases, with 16 bases between them. Germline values: CDR1 MNHEY, CDR2 SVGAGI. The CDR3 is 16 amino acids. The CDR3 DNA is TGTGCCAGCAGTTGGGTCAGGGGCGCGGGCACCGGGGAGCTGTTTTTT. Translation: CASSWVRGAGTGELFF.

The CDR3 sequence is CAITNRRKVSSPLHF. The DNA for the CDR3 is TGTGCCATCACTAACCGAAGGAAAGTCAGCTCACCCCTCCACTTT. The chain couples TRBV10-3 to TRBJ1-6; D not resolved. This CDR3 is 15 amino acids long. The germline CDR1 and CDR2 sequences are ENHRY and SYGVKD. The V end was cut by 7 bases, the J end by 10 bases, with 20 bases between.

The V gene is TRBV27, the J gene TRBJ2-7; 8 nucleotides line up with TRBD1. The CDR3 extends over 15 amino acids. V was pared by 3 bases and J by 5 bases, with 9 bases of the junction left unmatched. The germline V gene encodes CDR1 MNHEY and CDR2 SMNVEV (reference sequence). CDR3 nucleotide sequence: TGTGCCAGCAGTTTGAACTGGCAGGGGGCCCACGAGCAGTACTTC. Residues: CASSLNWQGAHEQYF.

The chain has TRBV2 and TRBJ1-1; perhaps TRBD1 as D (5 bases). The V end lost 2 bases, the J end lost 9 bases, and 22 bases lay between the germline ends. The CDR3 has 16 residues. CDR1 is SNHLY, CDR2 FYNNEI, per germline. The CDR3 here is CASSETWGPDQAQAFF. The CDR3 nucleotides read TGTGCCAGCAGTGAAACTTGGGGACCGGACCAAGCCCAAGCTTTCTTT.

V gene TRBV3-1 (or the pseudogene TRBV3-2) combines with J gene TRBJ2-3, with D tentatively TRBD1 or TRBD2 (5 bases each). The CDR3 extends over 12 amino acids. Trimming took 3 bases from V and 6 from J, leaving 7 bases between them. CDR1 LGHDT and CDR2 YNNKEL come from the germline V gene (reference sequence). The CDR3 here is CASSQGEDTQYF. In nucleotides, the CDR3 is TGTGCCAGCAGCCAGGGGGAGGATACGCAGTATTTT.

The J gene is TRBJ2-7, the V gene TRBV27, with 12 nucleotides matching TRBD2. V lost 2 bases and J lost 4; bases outside the gene matches: 6. CDR3 size: 16 residues. Germline V gene data show CDR1 as MNHEY and CDR2 as SMNVEV (reference sequence). DNA for the CDR3: TGTGCCAGCAGTTTAAAGACTAGCGGGGGTTATTACGAGCAGTACTTC. Translation gives CASSLKTSGGYYEQYF.

This chain links TRBV7-2 with TRBJ1-6; D is perhaps TRBD1 (6 bases). Germline lookup yields CDR1 SGHTA and CDR2 FQGNSA. Trimming took off 3 bases at V and 9 bases at J, with 18 bases between the two ends. This CDR3 comprises 16 residues. CDR3 in amino acids: CASSFQGTSGGSPLHF. For the CDR3, the DNA is TGTGCCAGCAGCTTCCAGGGGACCTCTGGGGGTTCACCCCTCCACTTT. Full variable domain (rest looked up from reference TRBV7-2 and TRBJ1-6): GAGVSQSPSNKVTEKGKDVELRCDPISGHTALYWYRQSLGQGLEFLIYFQGNSAPDKSGLPSDRFSAERTGGSVSTLTIQRTQQEDSAVYLCASSFQGTSGGSPLHFGNGTRLTVT.

This clone was found once. V usage is TRBV18 and J usage is TRBJ2-6, with 7 bases fitting TRBD1. The V gene's germline CDR1 is KGHSH and CDR2 LQKENI. J lost 1 base, V lost 4 bases, and 19 bases had no gene match. The CDR3 runs 21 residues. The CDR3 spells CASSRFSLRAGGFSGANVLTF. The CDR3 coding sequence is TGTGCCAGCTCACGGTTCTCCCTAAGGGCAGGGGGATTTTCTGGGGCCAACGTCCTGACTTTC.

The J gene is TRBJ2-2, the V gene TRBV2, with 7 bases lining up with TRBD1. The J segment lost 6 bases and the V segment lost 11 bases, leaving 9 bases of the junction unmatched. The CDR3 consists of 13 residues. Germline CDR1 and CDR2: SNHLY and FYNNEI. The CDR3 loop is CAGGTDPSGELFF. CDR3 nucleotide sequence: TGTGCCGGTGGGACAGACCCGTCCGGGGAGCTGTTTTTT. Drawing the rest from reference TRBV2 and TRBJ2-2, the complete variable domain is EPEVTQTPSHQVTQMGQEVILRCVPISNHLYFYWYRQILGQKVEFLVSFYNNEISEKSEIFDDQFSVERPDGSNFTLKIRSTKLEDSAMYFCAGGTDPSGELFFGEGSRLTVL.

V is TRBV7-2 and J is TRBJ1-1; D is unresolved. Trimming took off 3 bases at V and 2 bases at J, with 7 bases between the two ends. The germline CDR1 and CDR2 sequences are SGHTA and FQGNSA. The CDR3 sequence is 13 residues long. As DNA, the CDR3 is TGTGCCAGCAGCTTCTTCCCTAACACTGAAGCTTTCTTT. Translation gives CASSFFPNTEAFF.

V gene TRBV27 combines with J gene TRBJ2-2; D possibly matches TRBD1 or TRBD2 (5 bases each). The ends were cut back, 6 bases at V and 5 bases at J, with 19 bases in the middle. The CDR3 runs to 16 residues. CDR1 MNHEY and CDR2 SMNVEV come from the germline V gene (reference sequence). This chain's CDR3 is CASSLRWGMLTGELFF. The CDR3 bases are TGTGCCAGCAGCCTCCGGTGGGGGATGTTAACCGGGGAGCTGTTTTTT.

This clone was detected only a few times. The V and J genes are TRBV28 and TRBJ1-5; 8 nucleotides match TRBD1. V shed 2 bases, J shed 6 bases, and the junction held 6 bases outside the gene matches. Germline V lookup: CDR1 MDHEN, CDR2 SYDVKM. This CDR3 region has 15 residues. The CDR3 region is CASSLADRGGQPQHF. The CDR3 DNA is TGTGCCAGCAGTTTAGCTGACAGGGGCGGTCAGCCCCAGCATTTT.

V usage is TRBV7-3 and J usage is TRBJ2-3; the D is unclear. The CDR3 loop spans 13 amino acids. Deletions cut 3 bases from V and 1 base from J, with 5 bases between. CDR1 and CDR2 from the germline V gene are SGHTA and FQGTGA. The CDR3 sequence: CASSFKGTDTQYF. The CDR3 region has the DNA TGTGCCAGCAGCTTTAAGGGCACAGATACGCAGTATTTT.

This chain links TRBV28 with TRBJ2-7, with D possibly called TRBD1 or TRBD2 (6 bases each). The germline V gene has CDR1 MDHEN and CDR2 SYDVKM. V lost 1 base and J lost 4, with 14 bases in between. This CDR3 has 15 amino acids. The CDR3 nucleotides are TGTGCCAGCAGTTTATTTACCGGGGGCGCGTACGAGCAGTACTTC. Translated, it gives CASSLFTGGAYEQYF.

V gene TRBV10-3 combines with J gene TRBJ1-1; D is unclear. Trimming removed 6 bases from V and 1 base from J, with 6 bases in between. Per germline, CDR1 ENHRY and CDR2 SYGVKD. CDR3 length equals 12 residues. CDR3 in DNA: TGTGCCATCAGGGAACGGAACACTGAAGCTTTCTTT. It yields the protein CAIRERNTEAFF.

The rearrangement links TRBV6-5 to TRBJ1-3, with D unclear. Germline V gene lookup returns CDR1 MNHEY and CDR2 SVGAGI. Trimming left V 1 base short and J 9 bases short, with 4 bases between. This CDR3 contains 11 residues. CDR3 region: CASSYLGTIYF. Here the CDR3 DNA reads TGTGCCAGCAGTTACTTAGGCACCATATATTTT.

In its sample, this clone was seen a few times. The genes are TRBV7-2 and TRBJ2-1; D may be TRBD1 or TRBD2 (5 bases each). The CDR3 totals 12 residues. V lost 3 bases to trimming and J lost 10 bases, with 10 bases between them. Germline-derived CDR1 and CDR2 are SGHTA and FQGNSA. CDR3 sequence (DNA): TGTGCCAGCAGCTTTTTGTGGGACGAGCAGTTCTTC. Translated: CASSFLWDEQFF.

J is TRBJ2-1 and V is TRBV12-2; TRBD2, the D gene given by the table, was not confirmed from the DNA. TRBV12-2 is described as a pseudogene. CDR3 length: 19 amino acids. The CDR3 spells CASRSRTSGDPSSYNEQFF. CDR3 coding DNA: TGTGCAAGTCGCTCGAGGACTAGCGGGGACCCTAGCTCCTACAATGAGCAGTTCTTC.

The J gene is TRBJ1-1, the V gene TRBV15; D not certain. V dropped 1 base and J dropped 5 bases, with 5 bases sitting between them. Per the germline V gene, CDR1 is LNHNV and CDR2 is YYDKDF (reference sequence). CDR3 length: 12 amino acids. The DNA for the CDR3 is TGTGCCACCAGCAGAGGGTTGACTGAAGCTTTCTTT. Its translation is CATSRGLTEAFF. The full variable domain, completed using reference TRBV15 and TRBJ1-1, is DAMVIQNPRYQVTQFGKPVTLSCSQTLNHNVMYWYQQKSSQAPKLLFHYYDKDFNNEADTPDNFQSRRPNTSFCFLDIRSPGLGDTAMYLCATSRGLTEAFFGQGTRLTVV.

The chain joins TRBV4-1 to TRBJ2-6, with D perhaps given as TRBD1 or TRBD2 (5 bases each). Trimming pared 4 bases from V and 0 bases from J, leaving 13 bases between. Germline values: CDR1 MGHRA, CDR2 YSYEKL. This CDR3 comprises 17 residues. CDR3 sequence reads: CASSLRDGNSGANVLTF. Written as DNA, the CDR3 is TGCGCCAGCAGCCTCCGGGACGGGAACTCTGGGGCCAACGTCCTGACTTTC.

The chain combines TRBV13 with TRBJ2-1, with D tentatively TRBD1 or TRBD2 (6 bases each). CDR1 is PRHDT, CDR2 FYEKMQ, per germline (reference sequence). Between the trimmed V and J ends, which lost 5 bases and 5 bases, there was a span of 10 bases. This CDR3 spans 13 amino acids. DNA for the CDR3: TGTGCCAGCAGCACTAGGGGGGACAATGAGCAGTTCTTC. It codes for CASSTRGDNEQFF.

The rearrangement links TRBV7-9 to TRBJ1-4; the D is unclear. Germline values: CDR1 SEHNR, CDR2 FQNEAQ (reference sequence). With 5 bases removed from V and 0 bases from J, the gap between germline ends came to 13 bases. The CDR3 has 16 residues. CDR3 sequence: CASSLITVPTNEKLFF. CDR3 DNA: TGTGCCAGCAGCCTAATCACAGTTCCAACTAATGAAAAACTGTTTTTT.